This T cell receptor (beta chain) was sequenced in a study of CD4 T cells in relation to SARS-CoV-2 and coronaviruses. Turning to the study itself: ViraFEST: roughly 10-day antigen culture of PBMCs, then TCR beta CDR3 sequencing. Shared crossreactive spike epitopes were mapped to their HLA restriction. General study results and limits: The cross-reactivity analysis covered only spike protein, not other viral proteins. In roughly 60% of donors, memory CD4+ clonotypes crossrecognized SARS-CoV-2 and at least one common cold coronavirus spike.

Notes on this clone: The antigen is undetermined.

The CDR3 has 17 amino acids. Germline values: CDR1 SGHRS, CDR2 YFSETQ. Trimming cost V 0 bases and J 7 bases, with 23 bases left between them. TCRdb's table, derived via immunoSEQ multiplex PCR, lists solely in-frame clones and lacks some. The top ten hold 3.5% to 5% of the sample, which has around 35,000 clones, approximately 82% seen once. The J gene is TRBJ2-7, the V gene TRBV5-1; D ambiguous. The TCR sequence derives from an adult with COVID-19. The specimen was naive CD4+ T cells from PBMCs, cultured in vitro. As for subset: naive CD4+ T cells isolated by negative enrichment. CDR3 DNA sequence: TGCGCCAGCAGCTTGGCCCGGGTCGGGCCGCTTGGTCGGGAGCAGTACTTC. Residues: CASSLARVGPLGREQYF.